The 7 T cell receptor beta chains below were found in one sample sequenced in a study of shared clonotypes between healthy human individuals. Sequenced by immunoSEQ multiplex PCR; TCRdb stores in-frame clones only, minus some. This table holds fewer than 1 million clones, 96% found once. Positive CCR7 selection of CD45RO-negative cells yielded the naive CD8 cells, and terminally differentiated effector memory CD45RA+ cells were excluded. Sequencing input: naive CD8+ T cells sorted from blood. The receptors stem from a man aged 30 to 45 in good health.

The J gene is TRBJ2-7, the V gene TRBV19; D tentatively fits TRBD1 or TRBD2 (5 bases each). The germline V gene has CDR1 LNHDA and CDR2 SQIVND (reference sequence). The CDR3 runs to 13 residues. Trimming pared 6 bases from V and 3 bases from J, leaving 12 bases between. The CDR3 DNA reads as TGTGCCAGTAGCTTATTGAGGGGCTACGAGCAGTACTTC. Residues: CASSLLRGYEQYF.

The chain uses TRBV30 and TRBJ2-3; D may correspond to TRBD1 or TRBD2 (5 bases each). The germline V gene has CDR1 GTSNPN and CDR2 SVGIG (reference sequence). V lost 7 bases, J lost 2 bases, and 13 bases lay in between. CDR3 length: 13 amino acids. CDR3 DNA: TGTGCCTTGGATGAGGGGCACACAGATACGCAGTATTTT. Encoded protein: CALDEGHTDTQYF.

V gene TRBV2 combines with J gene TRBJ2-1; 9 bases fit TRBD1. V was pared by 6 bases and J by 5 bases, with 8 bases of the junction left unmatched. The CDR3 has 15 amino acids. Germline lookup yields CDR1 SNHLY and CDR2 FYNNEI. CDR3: CASRYRDRVDNEQFF. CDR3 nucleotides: TGTGCCAGCAGGTACCGGGACAGGGTGGACAATGAGCAGTTCTTC.

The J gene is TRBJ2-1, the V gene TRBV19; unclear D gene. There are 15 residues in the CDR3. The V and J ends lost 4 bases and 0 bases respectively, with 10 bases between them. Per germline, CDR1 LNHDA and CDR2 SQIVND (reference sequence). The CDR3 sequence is CASSKQKLSYNEQFF. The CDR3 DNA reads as TGTGCCAGTAGTAAACAGAAGCTCTCCTACAATGAGCAGTTCTTC.

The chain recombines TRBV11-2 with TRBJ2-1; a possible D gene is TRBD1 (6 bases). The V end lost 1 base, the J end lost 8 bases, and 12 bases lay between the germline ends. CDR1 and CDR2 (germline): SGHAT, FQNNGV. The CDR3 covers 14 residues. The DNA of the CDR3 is TGTGCCAGCAGCTTAGTTGGGGGCGCGGATGAGCAGTTCTTC. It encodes CASSLVGGADEQFF. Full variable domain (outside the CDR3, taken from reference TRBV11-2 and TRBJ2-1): EAGVAQSPRYKIIEKRQSVAFWCNPISGHATLYWYQQILGQGPKLLIQFQNNGVVDDSQLPKDRFSAERLKGVDSTLKIQPAKLEDSAVYLCASSLVGGADEQFFGPGTRLTVL.

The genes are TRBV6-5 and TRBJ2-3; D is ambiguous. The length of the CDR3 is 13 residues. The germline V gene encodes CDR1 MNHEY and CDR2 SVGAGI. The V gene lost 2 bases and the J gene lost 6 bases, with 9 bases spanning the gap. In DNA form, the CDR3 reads TGTGCCAGCAGTTACCCCCGAGAGGATACGCAGTATTTT. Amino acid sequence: CASSYPREDTQYF.

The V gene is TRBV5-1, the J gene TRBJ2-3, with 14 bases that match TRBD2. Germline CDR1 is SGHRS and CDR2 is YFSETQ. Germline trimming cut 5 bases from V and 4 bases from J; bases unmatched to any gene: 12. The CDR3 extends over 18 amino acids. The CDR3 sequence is CASSWGLAGDVQADTQYF. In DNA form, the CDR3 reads TGCGCCAGCAGTTGGGGACTAGCGGGAGATGTGCAGGCAGATACGCAGTATTTT. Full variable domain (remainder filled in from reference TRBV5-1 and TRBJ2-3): KAGVTQTPRYLIKTRGQQVTLSCSPISGHRSVSWYQQTPGQGLQFLFEYFSETQRNKGNFPGRFSGRQFSNSRSEMNVSTLELGDSALYLCASSWGLAGDVQADTQYFGPGTRLTVL.